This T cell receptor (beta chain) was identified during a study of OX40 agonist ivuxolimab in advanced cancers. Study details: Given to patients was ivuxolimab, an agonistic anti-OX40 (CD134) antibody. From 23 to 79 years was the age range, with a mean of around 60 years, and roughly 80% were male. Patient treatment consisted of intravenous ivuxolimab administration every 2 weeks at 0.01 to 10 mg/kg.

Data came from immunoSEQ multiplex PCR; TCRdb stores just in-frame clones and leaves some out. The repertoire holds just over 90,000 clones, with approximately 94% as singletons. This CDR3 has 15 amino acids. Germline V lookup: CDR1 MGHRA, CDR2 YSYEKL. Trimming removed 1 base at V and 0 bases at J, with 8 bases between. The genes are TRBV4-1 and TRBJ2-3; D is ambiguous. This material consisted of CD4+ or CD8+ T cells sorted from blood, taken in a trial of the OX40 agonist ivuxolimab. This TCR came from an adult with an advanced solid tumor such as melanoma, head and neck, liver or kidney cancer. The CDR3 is CASSQAFSSTDTQYF. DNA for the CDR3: TGCGCCAGCAGCCAAGCTTTTTCTAGCACAGATACGCAGTATTTT.